This T cell receptor (beta chain) was sequenced for a study of cytomegalovirus exposure and HLA in healthy donors. Study-level points and caveats: Later findings reportedly placed an Asian-associated ancestry cluster below the roughly 660-donor mean for N-insertions. Presence/absence analyses supposed approximately even sequencing depth among donors. There were some V segments, including TRBV6-2 and TRBV6-3, excluded as indistinguishable.

This clone was found a few times. The antigen remains undetermined. The study ran its PCR with 60 Vbeta and 13 Jbeta primers. The protocol was immunoSEQ multiplex PCR, while the TCRdb copy is restricted to in-frame clones and leaves out a portion. Among about 92,000 clones listed, roughly 71% were seen once. Germline V gene sequence: CDR1 SGHVS, CDR2 FNYEAQ. J lost 3 bases, V lost 3 bases, and 1 base had no gene match. This CDR3 is 14 amino acids long. This receptor was identified in a man aged 50-60 years in good health and CMV-seronegative. This chain joins TRBV7-6 and TRBJ1-4; TRBD1 matches 7 bases. Material for sequencing was PBMCs. The CDR3 sequence is CASSLGTANEKLFF. DNA for the CDR3: TGTGCCAGCAGCTTGGGGACAGCTAATGAAAAACTGTTTTTT.